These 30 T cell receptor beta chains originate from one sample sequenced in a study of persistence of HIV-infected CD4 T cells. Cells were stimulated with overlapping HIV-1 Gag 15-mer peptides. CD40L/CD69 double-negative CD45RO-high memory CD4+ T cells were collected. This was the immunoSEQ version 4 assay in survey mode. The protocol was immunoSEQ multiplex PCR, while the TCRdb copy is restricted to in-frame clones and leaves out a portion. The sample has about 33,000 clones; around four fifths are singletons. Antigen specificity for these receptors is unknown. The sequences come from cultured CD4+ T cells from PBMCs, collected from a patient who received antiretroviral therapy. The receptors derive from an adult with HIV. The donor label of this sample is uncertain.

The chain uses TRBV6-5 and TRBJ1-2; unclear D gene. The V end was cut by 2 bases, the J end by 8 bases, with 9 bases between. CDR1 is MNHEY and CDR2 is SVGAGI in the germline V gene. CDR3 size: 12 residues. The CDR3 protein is CASSYAGKGYTF. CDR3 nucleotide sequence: TGTGCCAGCAGTTACGCGGGGAAGGGCTACACCTTC.

CDR3 DNA: TGTGCCAGCAGCTTGGGACTAGCGAGGCTCACCGGGGAGCTGTTTTTT. This encodes CASSLGLARLTGELFF. The chain combines TRBV5-6 with TRBJ2-2; 8 positions agree with TRBD2. The CDR3 runs to 16 residues. Germline-derived CDR1 and CDR2 are SGHDT and YYEEEE. J was trimmed by 4 bases and V by 0 bases; bases with no gene match: 5.

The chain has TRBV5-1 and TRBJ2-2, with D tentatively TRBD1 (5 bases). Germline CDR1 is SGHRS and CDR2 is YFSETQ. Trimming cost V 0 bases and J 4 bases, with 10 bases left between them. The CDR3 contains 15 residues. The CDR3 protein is CASSLGSGSTGELFF. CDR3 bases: TGCGCCAGCAGCTTGGGGTCAGGGTCCACCGGGGAGCTGTTTTTT.

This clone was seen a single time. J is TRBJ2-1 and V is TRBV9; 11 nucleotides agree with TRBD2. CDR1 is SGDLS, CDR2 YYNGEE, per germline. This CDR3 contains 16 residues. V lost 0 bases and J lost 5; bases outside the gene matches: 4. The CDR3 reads CASSVGLAGGDNEQFF. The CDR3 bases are TGTGCCAGCAGCGTAGGTCTAGCGGGGGGAGACAATGAGCAGTTCTTC. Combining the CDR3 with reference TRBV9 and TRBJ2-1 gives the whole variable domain DSGVTQTPKHLITATGQRVTLRCSPRSGDLSVYWYQQSLDQGLQFLIQYYNGEERAKGNILERFSAQQFPDLHSELNLSSLELGDSALYFCASSVGLAGGDNEQFFGPGTRLTVL.

The CDR3 sequence: CASSFLGGNRINEQYF. CDR3 DNA: TGTGCCAGCAGTTTTCTGGGGGGCAATAGGATTAACGAGCAGTACTTC. The chain couples TRBV27 to TRBJ2-7; D is tentatively TRBD1 or TRBD2 (6 bases each). The CDR3 has 16 residues. The germline gives CDR1 MNHEY, CDR2 SMNVEV (reference sequence). Trimming removed 3 bases at V and 5 bases at J, with 20 bases between.

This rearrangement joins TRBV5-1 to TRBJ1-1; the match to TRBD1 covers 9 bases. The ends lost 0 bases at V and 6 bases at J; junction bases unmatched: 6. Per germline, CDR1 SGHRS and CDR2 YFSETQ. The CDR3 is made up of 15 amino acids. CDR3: CASSLAGTGRAEAFF. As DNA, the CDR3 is TGCGCCAGCAGCTTGGCAGGGACAGGGAGGGCTGAAGCTTTCTTT. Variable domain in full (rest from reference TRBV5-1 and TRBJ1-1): KAGVTQTPRYLIKTRGQQVTLSCSPISGHRSVSWYQQTPGQGLQFLFEYFSETQRNKGNFPGRFSGRQFSNSRSEMNVSTLELGDSALYLCASSLAGTGRAEAFFGQGTRLTVV.

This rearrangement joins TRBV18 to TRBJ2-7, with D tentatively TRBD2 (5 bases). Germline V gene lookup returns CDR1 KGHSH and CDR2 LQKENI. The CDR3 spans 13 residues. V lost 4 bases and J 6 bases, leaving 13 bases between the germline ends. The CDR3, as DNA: TGTGCCAGCTCACTGAGGGAGTTCGGCGAGCAGTACGTC. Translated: CASSLREFGEQYV.

The CDR3 region has the DNA TGTGCCAGCAGCTTTTTCCCCGATTATGGCTACACCTTC. This sequence encodes CASSFFPDYGYTF. The chain recombines TRBV7-9 with TRBJ1-2; no firm D call. The CDR3 totals 13 residues. The ends were cut back, 3 bases at V and 5 bases at J, with 10 bases in the middle. The germline gives CDR1 SEHNR, CDR2 FQNEAQ (reference sequence).

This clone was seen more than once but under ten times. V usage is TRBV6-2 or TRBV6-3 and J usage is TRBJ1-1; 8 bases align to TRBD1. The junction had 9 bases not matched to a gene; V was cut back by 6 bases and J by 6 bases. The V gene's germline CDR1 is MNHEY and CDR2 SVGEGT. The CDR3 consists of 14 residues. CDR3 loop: CASSPAGGRAEAFF. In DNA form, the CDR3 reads TGTGCCAGCAGCCCCGCAGGGGGCCGCGCTGAAGCTTTCTTT.

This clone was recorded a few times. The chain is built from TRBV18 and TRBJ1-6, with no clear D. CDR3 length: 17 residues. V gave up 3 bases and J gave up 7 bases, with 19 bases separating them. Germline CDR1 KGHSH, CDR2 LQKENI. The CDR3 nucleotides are TGTGCCAGCTCACCGACGGGTGGAAGGGCATCGAATTCACCCCTCCACTTT. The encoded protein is CASSPTGGRASNSPLHF. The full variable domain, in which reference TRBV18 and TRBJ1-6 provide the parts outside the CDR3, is NAGVMQNPRHLVRRRGQEARLRCSPMKGHSHVYWYRQLPEEGLKFMVYLQKENIIDESGMPKERFSAEFPKEGPSILRIQQVVRGDSAAYFCASSPTGGRASNSPLHFGNGTRLTVT.

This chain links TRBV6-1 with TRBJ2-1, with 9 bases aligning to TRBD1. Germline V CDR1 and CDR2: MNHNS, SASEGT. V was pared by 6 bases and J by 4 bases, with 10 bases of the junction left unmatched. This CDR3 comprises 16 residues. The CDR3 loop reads CASSETTGGWYNEQFF. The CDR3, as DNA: TGTGCCAGCAGCGAAACCACAGGGGGCTGGTACAATGAGCAGTTCTTC.

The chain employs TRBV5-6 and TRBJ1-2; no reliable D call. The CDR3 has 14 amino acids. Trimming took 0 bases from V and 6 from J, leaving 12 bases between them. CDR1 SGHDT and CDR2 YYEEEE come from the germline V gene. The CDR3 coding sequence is TGTGCCAGCAGCTTGGAAGCGTGGGCACATGGCTACACCTTC. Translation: CASSLEAWAHGYTF.

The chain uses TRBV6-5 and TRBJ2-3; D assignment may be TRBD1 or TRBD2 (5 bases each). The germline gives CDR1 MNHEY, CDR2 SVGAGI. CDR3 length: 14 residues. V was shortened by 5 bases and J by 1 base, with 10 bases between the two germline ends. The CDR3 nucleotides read TGTGCCAGCAGTCTCGAGGGGCGCACAGATACGCAGTATTTT. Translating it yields CASSLEGRTDTQYF.

The CDR3 sequence: CASSLNGGVGELFF. The CDR3 coding sequence is TGTGCCAGCAGCTTAAATGGTGGGGTTGGGGAGCTGTTTTTT. The V and J genes are TRBV7-3 and TRBJ2-2, with D hard to call. The CDR3 is 14 amino acids. Between the trimmed V and J ends, which lost 1 base and 8 bases, there was a span of 11 bases. Germline CDR1 and CDR2: SGHTA and FQGTGA.

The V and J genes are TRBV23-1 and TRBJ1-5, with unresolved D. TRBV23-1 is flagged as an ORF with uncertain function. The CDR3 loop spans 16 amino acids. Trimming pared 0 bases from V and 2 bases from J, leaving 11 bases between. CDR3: CASSQSRRLRNQPQHF. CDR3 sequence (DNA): TGCGCCAGCAGTCAATCCCGCAGGCTCCGCAATCAGCCCCAGCATTTT.

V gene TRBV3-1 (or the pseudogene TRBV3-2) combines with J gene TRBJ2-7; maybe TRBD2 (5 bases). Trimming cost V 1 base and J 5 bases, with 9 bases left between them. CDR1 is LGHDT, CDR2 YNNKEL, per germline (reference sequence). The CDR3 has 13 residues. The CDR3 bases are TGTGCCAGCAGCCAAGTCGCCGGGAACGAGCAGTACTTC. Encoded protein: CASSQVAGNEQYF.

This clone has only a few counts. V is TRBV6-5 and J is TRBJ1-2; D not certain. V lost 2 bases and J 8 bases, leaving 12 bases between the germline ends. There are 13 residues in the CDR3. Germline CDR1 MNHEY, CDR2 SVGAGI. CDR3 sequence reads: CASSYQAGQGYTF. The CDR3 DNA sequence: TGTGCCAGCAGTTACCAGGCCGGGCAAGGCTACACCTTC.

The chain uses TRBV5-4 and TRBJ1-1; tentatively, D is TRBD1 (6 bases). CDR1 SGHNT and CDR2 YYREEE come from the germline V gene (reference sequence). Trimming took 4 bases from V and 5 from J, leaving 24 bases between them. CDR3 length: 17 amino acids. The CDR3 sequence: CASSPAAGQSTGTEAFF. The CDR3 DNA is TGTGCCAGCAGCCCAGCCGCGGGACAATCCACGGGGACTGAAGCTTTCTTT.

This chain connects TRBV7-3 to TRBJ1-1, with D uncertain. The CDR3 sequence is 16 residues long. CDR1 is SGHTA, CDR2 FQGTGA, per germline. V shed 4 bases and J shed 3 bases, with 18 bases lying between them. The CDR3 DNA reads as TGTGCCAGCAGCTCCCCAGCCGGGCGTGTGGACACTGAAGCTTTCTTT. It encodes CASSSPAGRVDTEAFF.

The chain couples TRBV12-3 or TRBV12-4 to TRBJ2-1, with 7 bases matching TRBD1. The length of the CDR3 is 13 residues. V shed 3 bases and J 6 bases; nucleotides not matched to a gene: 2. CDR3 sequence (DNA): TGTGCCAGCAGTTTGAGGGACAGCAATGAGCAGTTCTTC. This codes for CASSLRDSNEQFF.

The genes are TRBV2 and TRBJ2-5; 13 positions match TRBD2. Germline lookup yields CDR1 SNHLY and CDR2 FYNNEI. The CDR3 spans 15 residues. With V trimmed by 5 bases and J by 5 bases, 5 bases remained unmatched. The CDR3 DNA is TGTGCCAGCAGTCGACTAGCGGGGGGACTTGAGACCCAGTACTTC. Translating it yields CASSRLAGGLETQYF.

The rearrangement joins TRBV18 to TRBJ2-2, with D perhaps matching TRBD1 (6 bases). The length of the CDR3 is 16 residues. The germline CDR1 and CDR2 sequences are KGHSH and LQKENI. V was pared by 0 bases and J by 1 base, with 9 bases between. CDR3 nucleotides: TGTGCCAGCTCACCACCCGACAGGCTGAACACCGGGGAGCTGTTTTTT. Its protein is CASSPPDRLNTGELFF.

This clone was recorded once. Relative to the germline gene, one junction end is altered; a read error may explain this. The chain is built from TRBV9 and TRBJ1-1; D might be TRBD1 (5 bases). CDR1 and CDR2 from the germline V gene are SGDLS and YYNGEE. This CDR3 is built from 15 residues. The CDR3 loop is CTSSPSGGWNTEAFF. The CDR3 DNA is TGTACCAGCAGCCCCTCTGGGGGTTGGAACACTGAAGCTTTCTTT. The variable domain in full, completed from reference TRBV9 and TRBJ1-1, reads DSGVTQTPKHLITATGQRVTLRCSPRSGDLSVYWYQQSLDQGLQFLIQYYNGEERAKGNILERFSAQQFPDLHSELNLSSLELGDSALYFCTSSPSGGWNTEAFFGQGTRLTVV.

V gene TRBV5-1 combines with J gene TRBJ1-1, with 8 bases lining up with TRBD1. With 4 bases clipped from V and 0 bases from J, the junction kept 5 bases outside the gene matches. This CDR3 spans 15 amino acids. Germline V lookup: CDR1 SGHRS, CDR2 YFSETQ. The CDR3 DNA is TGCGCCAGCAGCCGCTTGACAGGGGTGAACACTGAAGCTTTCTTT. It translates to CASSRLTGVNTEAFF. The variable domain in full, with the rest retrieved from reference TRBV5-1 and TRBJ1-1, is KAGVTQTPRYLIKTRGQQVTLSCSPISGHRSVSWYQQTPGQGLQFLFEYFSETQRNKGNFPGRFSGRQFSNSRSEMNVSTLELGDSALYLCASSRLTGVNTEAFFGQGTRLTVV.

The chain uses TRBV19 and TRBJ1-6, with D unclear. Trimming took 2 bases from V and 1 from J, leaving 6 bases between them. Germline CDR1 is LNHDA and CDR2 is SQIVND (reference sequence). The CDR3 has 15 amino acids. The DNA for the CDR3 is TGTGCCAGTAGTATACAGACGTCCTATAATTCACCCCTCCACTTT. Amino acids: CASSIQTSYNSPLHF. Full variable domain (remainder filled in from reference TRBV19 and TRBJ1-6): DGGITQSPKYLFRKEGQNVTLSCEQNLNHDAMYWYRQDPGQGLRLIYYSQIVNDFQKGDIAEGYSVSREKKESFPLTVTSAQKNPTAFYLCASSIQTSYNSPLHFGNGTRLTVT.

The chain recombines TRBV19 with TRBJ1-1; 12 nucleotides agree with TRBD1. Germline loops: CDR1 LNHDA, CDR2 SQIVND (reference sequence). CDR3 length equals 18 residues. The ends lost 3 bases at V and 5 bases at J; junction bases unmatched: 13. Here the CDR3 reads CASSIGGDRGLPRTEAFF. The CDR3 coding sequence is TGTGCCAGTAGTATCGGGGGGGACAGGGGGCTCCCTAGGACTGAAGCTTTCTTT.

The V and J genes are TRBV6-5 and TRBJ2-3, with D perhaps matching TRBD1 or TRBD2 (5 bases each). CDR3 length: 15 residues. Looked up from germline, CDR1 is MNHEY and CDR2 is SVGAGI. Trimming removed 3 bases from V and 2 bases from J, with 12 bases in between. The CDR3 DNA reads TGTGCCAGCAGTTATAGAGGGGCCGACACAGATACGCAGTATTTT. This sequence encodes CASSYRGADTDTQYF.

CDR3 amino acids: CASSTTTSSYNEQFF. Written as DNA, the CDR3 is TGTGCCAGCAGTACGACTACCTCCTCCTACAATGAGCAGTTCTTC. This rearrangement joins TRBV6-5 to TRBJ2-1, with a possible D match to TRBD2 (5 bases). The CDR3 is made up of 15 amino acids. Germline values: CDR1 MNHEY, CDR2 SVGAGI. Trimming took 5 bases from V and 0 from J, leaving 11 bases between them.

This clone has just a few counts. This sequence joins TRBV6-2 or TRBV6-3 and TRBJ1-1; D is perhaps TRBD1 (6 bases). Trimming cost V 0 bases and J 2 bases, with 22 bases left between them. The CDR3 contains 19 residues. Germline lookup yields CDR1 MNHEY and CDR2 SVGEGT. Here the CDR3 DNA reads TGTGCCAGCAGTTACTCGCGGTTCGGATCCGGGACACTTAACACTGAAGCTTTCTTT. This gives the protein CASSYSRFGSGTLNTEAFF.

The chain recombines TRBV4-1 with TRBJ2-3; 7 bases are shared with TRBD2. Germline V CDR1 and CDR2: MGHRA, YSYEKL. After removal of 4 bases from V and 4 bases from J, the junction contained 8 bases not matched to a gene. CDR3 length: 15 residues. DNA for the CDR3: TGCGCCAGCAGCCTAAGCGGGACCGGCGCAGATACGCAGTATTTT. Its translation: CASSLSGTGADTQYF.